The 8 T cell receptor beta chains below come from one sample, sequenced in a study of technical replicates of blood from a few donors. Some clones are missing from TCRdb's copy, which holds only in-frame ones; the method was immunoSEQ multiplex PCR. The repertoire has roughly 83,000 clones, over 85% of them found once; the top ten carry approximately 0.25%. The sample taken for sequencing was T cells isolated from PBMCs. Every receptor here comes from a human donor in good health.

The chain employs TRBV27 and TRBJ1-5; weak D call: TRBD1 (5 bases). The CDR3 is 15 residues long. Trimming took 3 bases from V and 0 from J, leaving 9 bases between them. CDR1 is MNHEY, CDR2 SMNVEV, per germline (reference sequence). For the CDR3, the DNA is TGTGCCAGCAGTTTCCTAGGGGTTAGCAATCAGCCCCAGCATTTT. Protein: CASSFLGVSNQPQHF.

The CDR3 loop reads CASSRILVLAGGPGEQFF. The CDR3 DNA reads as TGTGCCAGCAGCCGCATCCTGGTTCTAGCGGGAGGGCCCGGTGAGCAGTTCTTC. The chain combines TRBV4-2 with TRBJ2-1; 12 bases match TRBD2. Germline V gene data show CDR1 as LGHNA and CDR2 as YNFKEQ. CDR3 length: 18 amino acids. J was trimmed by 9 bases and V by 4 bases; bases with no gene match: 16.

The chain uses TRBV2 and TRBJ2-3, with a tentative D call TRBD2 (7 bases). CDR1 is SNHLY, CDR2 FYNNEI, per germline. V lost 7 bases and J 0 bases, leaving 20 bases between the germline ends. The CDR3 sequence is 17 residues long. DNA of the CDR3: TGTGCCAGCATAAGTAGCGGAGGGGGGGTTAGCACAGATACGCAGTATTTT. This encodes CASISSGGGVSTDTQYF. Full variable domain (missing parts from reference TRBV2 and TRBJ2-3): EPEVTQTPSHQVTQMGQEVILRCVPISNHLYFYWYRQILGQKVEFLVSFYNNEISEKSEIFDDQFSVERPDGSNFTLKIRSTKLEDSAMYFCASISSGGGVSTDTQYFGPGTRLTVL.

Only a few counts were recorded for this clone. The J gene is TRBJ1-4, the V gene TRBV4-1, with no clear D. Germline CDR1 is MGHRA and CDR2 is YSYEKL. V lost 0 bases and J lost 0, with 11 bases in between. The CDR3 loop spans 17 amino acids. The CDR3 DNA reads TGCGCCAGCAGCCAAGAACGGCGGGGTGCAACTAATGAAAAACTGTTTTTT. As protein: CASSQERRGATNEKLFF.

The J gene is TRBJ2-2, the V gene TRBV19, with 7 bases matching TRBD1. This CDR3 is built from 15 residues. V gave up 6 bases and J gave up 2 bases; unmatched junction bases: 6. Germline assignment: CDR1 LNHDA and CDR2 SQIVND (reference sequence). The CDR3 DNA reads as TGTGCCAGTAGGAACTGGGACAGAAACACCGGGGAGCTGTTTTTT. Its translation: CASRNWDRNTGELFF.

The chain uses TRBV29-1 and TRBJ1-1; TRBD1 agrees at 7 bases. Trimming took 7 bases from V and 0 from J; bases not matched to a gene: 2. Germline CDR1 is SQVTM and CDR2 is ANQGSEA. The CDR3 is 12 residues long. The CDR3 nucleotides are TGCAGCGCGGGACAGCTGAACACTGAAGCTTTCTTT. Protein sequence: CSAGQLNTEAFF.

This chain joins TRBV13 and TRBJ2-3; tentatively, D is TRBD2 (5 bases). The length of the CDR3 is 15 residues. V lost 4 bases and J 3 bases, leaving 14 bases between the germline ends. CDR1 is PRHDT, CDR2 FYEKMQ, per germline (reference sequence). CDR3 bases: TGTGCCAGCAGCTCTTTTCTGGGAGCGACAGATACGCAGTATTTT. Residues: CASSSFLGATDTQYF.

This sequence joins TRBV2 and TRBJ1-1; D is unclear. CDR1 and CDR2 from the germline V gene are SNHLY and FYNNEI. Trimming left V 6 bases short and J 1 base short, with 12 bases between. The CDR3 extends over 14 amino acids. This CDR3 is CASSAQRGNTEAFF. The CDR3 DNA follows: TGTGCCAGCAGCGCCCAACGGGGGAACACTGAAGCTTTCTTT.